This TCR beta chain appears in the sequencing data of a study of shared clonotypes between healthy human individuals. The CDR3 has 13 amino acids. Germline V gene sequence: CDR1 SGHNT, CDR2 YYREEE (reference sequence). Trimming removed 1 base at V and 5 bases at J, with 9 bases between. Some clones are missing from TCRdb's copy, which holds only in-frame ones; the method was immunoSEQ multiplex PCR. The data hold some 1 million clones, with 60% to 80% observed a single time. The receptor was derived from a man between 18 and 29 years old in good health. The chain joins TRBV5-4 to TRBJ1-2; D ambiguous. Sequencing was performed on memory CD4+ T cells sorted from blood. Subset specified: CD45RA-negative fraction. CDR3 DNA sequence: TGTGCCAGCAGCTTGAGATGGGGATATGGCTACACCTTC. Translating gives CASSLRWGYGYTF.